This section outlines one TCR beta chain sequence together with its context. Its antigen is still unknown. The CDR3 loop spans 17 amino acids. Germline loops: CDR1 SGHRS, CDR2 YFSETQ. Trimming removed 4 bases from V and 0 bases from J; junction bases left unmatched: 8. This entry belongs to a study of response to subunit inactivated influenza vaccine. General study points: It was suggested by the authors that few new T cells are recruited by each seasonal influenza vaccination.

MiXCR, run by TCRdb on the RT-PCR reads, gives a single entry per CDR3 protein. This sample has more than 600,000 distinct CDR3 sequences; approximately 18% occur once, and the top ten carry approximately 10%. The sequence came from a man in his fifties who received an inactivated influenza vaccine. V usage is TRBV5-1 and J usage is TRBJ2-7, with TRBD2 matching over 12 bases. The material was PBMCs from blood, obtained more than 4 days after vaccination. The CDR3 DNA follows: TGCGCCAGCAGCAGGGGACTAGCGGGCGCCCTCTCCTACGAGCAGTACTTC. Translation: CASSRGLAGALSYEQYF.